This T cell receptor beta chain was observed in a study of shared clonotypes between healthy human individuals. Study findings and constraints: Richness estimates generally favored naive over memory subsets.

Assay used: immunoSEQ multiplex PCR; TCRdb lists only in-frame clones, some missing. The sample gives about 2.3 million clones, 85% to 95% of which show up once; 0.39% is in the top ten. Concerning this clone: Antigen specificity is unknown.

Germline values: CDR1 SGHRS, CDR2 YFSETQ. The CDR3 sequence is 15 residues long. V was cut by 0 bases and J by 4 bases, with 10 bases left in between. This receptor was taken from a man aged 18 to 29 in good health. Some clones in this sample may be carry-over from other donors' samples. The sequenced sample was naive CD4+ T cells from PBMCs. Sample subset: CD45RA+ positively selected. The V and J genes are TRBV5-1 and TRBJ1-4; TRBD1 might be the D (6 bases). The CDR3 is CASSLDGGFNEKLFF. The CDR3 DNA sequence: TGCGCCAGCAGCTTGGATGGGGGCTTTAATGAAAAACTGTTTTTT.